This TCR beta chain was sequenced in a study of blood T cell repertoires in COVID-19. Study overall: Sample material is recorded as cDNA or gDNA derived from T cells, B-cell-depleted T cells, or PBMCs.

How the authors handled the data: The assay estimated nucleated cells by amplifying reference gene primers. TCRdb's copy holds only in-frame clones and misses some; the assay was immunoSEQ multiplex PCR. The V and J calls and the clone size are those of that table, but D and trimming were determined from the DNA. The sample contains under 55,000 clones, around four fifths of which appear only once. The CDR3 loop spans 15 amino acids. From germline, CDR1 is MNHEY and CDR2 SMNVEV (reference sequence). With 3 bases removed from V and 3 bases from J, the gap between germline ends came to 11 bases. Material: peripheral blood. The sequence came from a man between 50 and 59 years old with acute or convalescent COVID-19. This sequence joins TRBV27 and TRBJ2-2, with TRBD1 as a possible D gene (6 bases). The CDR3 coding sequence is TGTGCCAGCAGTTTTACAGGGTTCCACACCGGGGAGCTGTTTTTT. Residues: CASSFTGFHTGELFF.